The clone carrying this T cell receptor beta chain occurred many times. The antigen is not known. TCRdb re-called the 5' RACE reads with MiXCR, one entry per CDR3 protein. The table records about 210,000 distinct CDR3 sequences, less than 3.5% of them present only once. The entry originates in a study of T cells after yellow fever vaccination. About the study: For low cell numbers, libraries were made with SMART-Seq v4 Ultra Low Input.

Broader study findings: The secondary response showed a weaker magnitude and a faster peak, day 5 versus 15. Most primary-vaccination clones reappeared after the booster (about 97% CD4, around 88% CD8).

V was pared by 6 bases and J by 5 bases, with 3 bases of the junction left unmatched. CDR1 is ENHRY and CDR2 is SYGVKD in the germline V gene. CDR3 size: 14 residues. The sequencing used CD4+ T cells sorted from PBMCs, collected 10 days after the yellow fever booster vaccination. The source of this sequence is a man aged 18 to 29 who received the YFV17D yellow fever vaccine. The chain links TRBV10-3 to TRBJ2-1, with TRBD2 identical over 11 bases. CDR3: CAIRLSGGDNEQFF. DNA of the CDR3: TGTGCCATCAGGCTTAGCGGGGGGGACAATGAGCAGTTCTTC.